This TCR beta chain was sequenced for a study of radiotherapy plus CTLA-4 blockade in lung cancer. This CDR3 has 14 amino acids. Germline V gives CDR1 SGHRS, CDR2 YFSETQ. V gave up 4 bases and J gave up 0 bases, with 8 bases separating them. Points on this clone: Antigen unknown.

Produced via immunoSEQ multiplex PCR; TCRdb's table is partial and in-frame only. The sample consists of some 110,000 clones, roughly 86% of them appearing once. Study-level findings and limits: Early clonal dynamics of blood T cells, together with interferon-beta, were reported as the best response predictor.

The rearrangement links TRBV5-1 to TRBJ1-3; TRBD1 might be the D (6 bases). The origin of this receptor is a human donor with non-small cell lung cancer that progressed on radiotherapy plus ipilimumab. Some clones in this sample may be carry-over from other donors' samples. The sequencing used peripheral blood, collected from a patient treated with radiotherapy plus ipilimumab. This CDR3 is CASSPDSSGNTIYF. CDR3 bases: TGCGCCAGCAGCCCGGACAGCTCTGGAAACACCATATATTTT. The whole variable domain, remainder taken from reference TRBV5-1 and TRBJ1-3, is KAGVTQTPRYLIKTRGQQVTLSCSPISGHRSVSWYQQTPGQGLQFLFEYFSETQRNKGNFPGRFSGRQFSNSRSEMNVSTLELGDSALYLCASSPDSSGNTIYFGEGSWLTVV.